This passage covers 28 T cell receptor beta chains from one sample sequenced in a study of blood T cell repertoires in COVID-19. Produced via immunoSEQ multiplex PCR; TCRdb's table is partial and in-frame only. The repertoire holds about 97,000 clones, with roughly nine tenths as singletons. The sample consisted of peripheral blood. The receptors stem from a woman aged 45 to 65 with COVID-19, enrolled during active disease.

A few counts support this clone. The chain carries TRBV3-1 (or the pseudogene TRBV3-2) and TRBJ1-2, with 9 positions matching TRBD1. Germline CDR1 is LGHDT and CDR2 is YNNKEL (reference sequence). There are 16 residues in the CDR3. Germline trimming cut 2 bases from V and 5 bases from J; bases unmatched to any gene: 9. In DNA, the CDR3 is TGTGCCAGCAGCCAACGCGGGACAGGGCGGGGGTATGGCTACACCTTC. It translates to CASSQRGTGRGYGYTF.

There are a few counts of this clone. The rearrangement joins TRBV4-3 to TRBJ1-2; TRBD1 matches at 8 bases. The CDR3 sequence is 15 residues long. Germline-derived CDR1 and CDR2 are LGHNA and YSLEER. Trimming cost V 4 bases and J 3 bases; bases outside gene matches: 7. This CDR3 reads CASSPHGQGDYGYTF. CDR3 nucleotides: TGCGCCAGCAGCCCGCACGGACAGGGAGACTATGGCTACACCTTC.

V and J are TRBV12-3 or TRBV12-4 and TRBJ1-4; tentatively, D is TRBD1 (6 bases). The CDR3 is 12 residues long. V was clipped by 6 bases and J by 12 bases, with 14 bases between them. The CDR3 protein is CASSPSDRQLFF. The CDR3, as DNA: TGTGCCAGCAGCCCATCGGACAGACAACTGTTTTTT.

This chain connects TRBV7-9 to TRBJ1-1; 7 nucleotides agree with TRBD1. Germline V CDR1 and CDR2: SEHNR, FQNEAQ (reference sequence). CDR3 length: 15 amino acids. Germline trimming cut 5 bases from V and 6 bases from J; bases unmatched to any gene: 12. CDR3 nucleotides: TGTGCCAGCAGCGCCGACAGGGCTGGGGAACCTGAAGCTTTCTTT. Translation: CASSADRAGEPEAFF.

This clone was found once. The chain has TRBV27 and TRBJ2-7, with 7 nucleotides matching TRBD1. CDR1 is MNHEY and CDR2 is SMNVEV in the germline V gene (reference sequence). J was trimmed by 2 bases and V by 5 bases; bases with no gene match: 12. This CDR3 comprises 16 residues. CDR3 in amino acids: CASSPLGQKWPYEQYF. The CDR3 DNA reads as TGTGCCAGCAGTCCCCTGGGACAGAAGTGGCCCTACGAGCAGTACTTC.

This clone was recorded a few times. The J gene is TRBJ2-5, the V gene TRBV3-1 (or the pseudogene TRBV3-2); 8 bases line up with TRBD1. Trimming at V came to 0 bases and at J to 5 bases, leaving 5 bases not matched to a gene. CDR3 length: 15 residues. Germline V gene data show CDR1 as LGHDT and CDR2 as YNNKEL (reference sequence). CDR3: CASSQEDRASETQYF. The CDR3 DNA follows: TGTGCCAGCAGCCAAGAGGACAGGGCGTCGGAGACCCAGTACTTC.

This sequence joins TRBV5-6 and TRBJ1-2, with 7 bases fitting TRBD1. The CDR3 contains 13 residues. CDR1 and CDR2 from the germline V gene are SGHDT and YYEEEE. After removal of 4 bases from V and 8 bases from J, the junction contained 8 bases not matched to a gene. The DNA for the CDR3 is TGTGCCAGCAGCGCCGACAGGGTGGCGGGCTACACCTTC. Its protein is CASSADRVAGYTF.

The chain carries TRBV3-1 (or the pseudogene TRBV3-2) and TRBJ1-6; TRBD1 aligns across 8 bases. The V segment lost 4 bases and the J segment 7 bases; nucleotides outside the gene matches: 9. Germline CDR1 is LGHDT and CDR2 is YNNKEL (reference sequence). The CDR3 sequence is 16 residues long. Written as DNA, the CDR3 is TGTGCCAGCAGCCCCCATCCTGGACAGGGAAATTCACCCCTCCACTTT. Its protein is CASSPHPGQGNSPLHF.

The V call is TRBV7-6, the J call TRBJ2-2; 9 nucleotides agree with TRBD2. The trim removed 3 bases at V and 4 bases at J, leaving 3 bases unmatched. The V gene's germline CDR1 is SGHVS and CDR2 FNYEAQ. The CDR3 contains 15 residues. The CDR3 region is CASSFSGGTTGELFF. CDR3 nucleotides: TGTGCCAGCAGCTTTAGCGGGGGTACCACCGGGGAGCTGTTTTTT.

The rearrangement uses TRBV11-2 and TRBJ1-2, with 8 positions matching TRBD1. The CDR3 totals 14 residues. Germline V gene sequence: CDR1 SGHAT, CDR2 FQNNGV. Losses at the gene ends were 5 bases for V and 7 bases for J; bases not matched to a gene: 9. The CDR3 nucleotides read TGTGCCAGCAGCGCGGGACAGGAAGGCGGTGGCTACACCTTC. It yields the protein CASSAGQEGGGYTF.

This rearrangement joins TRBV7-6 to TRBJ1-4; D possibly corresponds to TRBD1 (6 bases). V was cut by 4 bases and J by 5 bases, with 11 bases left in between. This CDR3 region has 14 residues. CDR1 and CDR2 from the germline V gene are SGHVS and FNYEAQ. As DNA, the CDR3 is TGTGCCAGCAGCTCAGGACAGCTAAATGAAAAACTGTTTTTT. Translating gives CASSSGQLNEKLFF.

J is TRBJ2-7 and V is TRBV6-2 or TRBV6-3; 8 bases fit TRBD1. The CDR3 length is 15 residues. V gave up 6 bases and J gave up 3 bases; unmatched junction bases: 10. CDR1 and CDR2 from the germline V gene are MNHEY and SVGEGT. The CDR3 DNA reads TGTGCCAGCAGCCAAAGTGGGACAGGCCACTACGAGCAGTACTTC. Translation: CASSQSGTGHYEQYF.

The chain employs TRBV7-3 and TRBJ2-4; 10 nucleotides align to TRBD1. Germline-derived CDR1 and CDR2 are SGHTA and FQGTGA. The CDR3 extends over 13 amino acids. After removal of 3 bases from V and 8 bases from J, the junction contained 1 base not matched to a gene. The CDR3 here is CASSLDRGDIQYF. DNA of the CDR3: TGTGCCAGCAGCTTGGACAGGGGGGACATTCAGTACTTC.

The chain links TRBV28 to TRBJ2-2; no clear D gene. Deletions cut 3 bases from V and 7 bases from J, with 18 bases between. CDR1 and CDR2 (germline): MDHEN, SYDVKM. The CDR3 extends over 16 amino acids. The CDR3 here is CASSFIGQWVGGELFF. The CDR3 region has the DNA TGTGCCAGCAGTTTCATTGGGCAGTGGGTCGGCGGGGAGCTGTTTTTT.

V and J are TRBV18 and TRBJ1-1, with 7 bases identical to TRBD1. After removal of 6 bases from V and 4 bases from J, the junction contained 5 bases not matched to a gene. The germline V gene has CDR1 KGHSH and CDR2 LQKENI. CDR3 length: 13 amino acids. This CDR3 reads CASSQGQLTEAFF. The CDR3 DNA is TGTGCCAGCTCCCAGGGACAGCTCACTGAAGCTTTCTTT.

The chain links TRBV5-1 to TRBJ1-1, with no clear D. Germline CDR1 SGHRS, CDR2 YFSETQ. This CDR3 is built from 15 residues. V dropped 0 bases and J dropped 1 base, with 10 bases sitting between them. CDR3 sequence: CASSLDSGGNTEAFF. Here the CDR3 DNA reads TGCGCCAGCAGCTTGGACAGTGGAGGGAACACTGAAGCTTTCTTT.

J is TRBJ1-4 and V is TRBV4-2, with 11 positions matching TRBD1. The V segment lost 1 base and the J segment 3 bases; nucleotides outside the gene matches: 10. Germline loops: CDR1 LGHNA, CDR2 YNFKEQ. The CDR3 contains 19 residues. The CDR3 nucleotides are TGTGCCAGCAGCCAAGGACTTTATGGACAGGGGGCATCTAATGAAAAACTGTTTTTT. Encoded protein: CASSQGLYGQGASNEKLFF.

This sequence joins TRBV20-1 and TRBJ2-1; D is unresolved. Germline V lookup: CDR1 DFQATT, CDR2 SNEGSKA (reference sequence). Trimming took off 3 bases at V and 3 bases at J, with 3 bases between the two ends. This CDR3 comprises 11 residues. CDR3 coding DNA: TGCAGTGCTAGCGGCTACAATGAGCAGTTCTTC. This sequence encodes CSASGYNEQFF.

The chain carries TRBV30 and TRBJ1-2, with D possibly TRBD1 on 6 matching bases. V was shortened by 4 bases and J by 3 bases, with 15 bases between the two germline ends. Germline V gene lookup returns CDR1 GTSNPN and CDR2 SVGIG (reference sequence). This CDR3 comprises 14 residues. CDR3 residues: CAWIRQDLYYGYTF. CDR3 in DNA: TGTGCCTGGATTAGACAGGACCTTTACTATGGCTACACCTTC. The variable domain in full, with the rest retrieved from reference TRBV30 and TRBJ1-2, is SQTIHQWPATLVQPVGSPLSLECTVEGTSNPNLYWYRQAAGRGLQLLFYSVGIGQISSEVPQNLSASRPQDRQFILSSKKLLLSDSGFYLCAWIRQDLYYGYTFGSGTRLTVV.

This chain uses TRBV7-3 with TRBJ2-1, with 9 bases aligning to TRBD2. Germline V gene sequence: CDR1 SGHTA, CDR2 FQGTGA. V lost 1 base to trimming and J lost 2 bases; unmatched junction nucleotides: 6. The length of the CDR3 is 17 residues. The CDR3 coding sequence is TGTGCCAGCAGCTTAAAGGGACTAGCCCGAACCTACAATGAGCAGTTCTTC. This encodes CASSLKGLARTYNEQFF.

This rearrangement joins TRBV29-1 to TRBJ1-4; tentatively, D is TRBD1 (6 bases). The CDR3 totals 13 residues. Germline CDR1 SQVTM, CDR2 ANQGSEA. Trimming took 1 base from V and 10 from J, leaving 13 bases between them. As DNA, the CDR3 is TGCAGCGTTGAAGGGGGGGGCAGGGGAAAACTGTTTTTT. Its translation is CSVEGGGRGKLFF.

V is TRBV23-1 and J is TRBJ1-6; 7 nucleotides match TRBD1. TRBV23-1 is known as an ORF, though its function is uncertain. The CDR3 has 13 amino acids. The V and J ends lost 6 bases and 8 bases, in that order; junction bases with no gene match: 4. The CDR3 DNA is TGCGCCAGCAGGACAGGGAGGCATTCACCCCTCCACTTT. Translating gives CASRTGRHSPLHF.

V usage is TRBV19 and J usage is TRBJ1-1; D is undetermined. Germline CDR1 and CDR2: LNHDA and SQIVND (reference sequence). The length of the CDR3 is 16 residues. The ends were cut back, 4 bases at V and 4 bases at J, with 19 bases in the middle. The CDR3 bases are TGTGCCAGTAGTAATCGGGAACTTCCTATGGGCACTGAAGCTTTCTTT. Protein product: CASSNRELPMGTEAFF. Variable domain in full (rest from reference TRBV19 and TRBJ1-1): DGGITQSPKYLFRKEGQNVTLSCEQNLNHDAMYWYRQDPGQGLRLIYYSQIVNDFQKGDIAEGYSVSREKKESFPLTVTSAQKNPTAFYLCASSNRELPMGTEAFFGQGTRLTVV.

The V and J genes are TRBV11-2 and TRBJ2-1, with 8 nucleotides matching TRBD1. Unmatched junction bases numbered 4, after V lost 3 bases and J lost 0 bases. CDR1 SGHAT and CDR2 FQNNGV come from the germline V gene. The CDR3 is 16 amino acids. CDR3 DNA sequence: TGTGCCAGCAGCTTCAGGACAGGGACCTCCTACAATGAGCAGTTCTTC. It codes for CASSFRTGTSYNEQFF.

The chain links TRBV5-6 to TRBJ1-2; tentative D call: TRBD1 (5 bases). The germline V and J ends were trimmed by 0 bases and 4 bases, with 10 bases remaining between them. The CDR3 length is 14 residues. Germline CDR1 is SGHDT and CDR2 is YYEEEE. The CDR3 DNA is TGTGCCAGCAGCTTGGGGGGCGGATCCTATGGCTACACCTTC. It encodes CASSLGGGSYGYTF.

This rearrangement joins TRBV27 to TRBJ2-7; D possibly corresponds to TRBD1 (6 bases). The V end lost 0 bases, the J end lost 2 bases, and 8 bases lay between the germline ends. The CDR3 runs to 14 residues. The germline V gene encodes CDR1 MNHEY and CDR2 SMNVEV (reference sequence). Here the CDR3 reads CASSLSSGAYEQYF. In nucleotides, the CDR3 is TGTGCCAGCAGTTTATCGTCAGGGGCCTACGAGCAGTACTTC.

J is TRBJ1-1 and V is TRBV2; D might be TRBD1 (6 bases). Germline-derived CDR1 and CDR2 are SNHLY and FYNNEI. CDR3 length: 14 amino acids. Trimming pared 6 bases from V and 12 bases from J, leaving 23 bases between. The CDR3 sequence is CASRPPTGYMNSFF. The CDR3 bases are TGTGCCAGCAGACCACCTACAGGGTATATGAATTCTTTCTTT.

V usage is TRBV7-9 and J usage is TRBJ2-5; TRBD2 agrees at 13 bases. V dropped 5 bases and J dropped 2; count of bases not matched to a gene: 5. The CDR3 loop spans 16 amino acids. CDR1 SEHNR and CDR2 FQNEAQ come from the germline V gene (reference sequence). CDR3 sequence: CASSVGLAGAQETQYF. The CDR3, as DNA: TGTGCCAGCAGCGTAGGACTAGCGGGGGCACAAGAGACCCAGTACTTC.